This TCR beta chain was found in a study of T cell responses to AZD1222 COVID-19 vaccine. Study overall: Pooled in the analysis were second doses at about 4 or about 12 weeks.

V trimming: 6 bases; J trimming: 9 bases; junction bases outside the gene matches: 2. Per germline, CDR1 ENHRY and CDR2 SYGVKD. The CDR3 runs to 13 residues. The method was immunoSEQ multiplex PCR; TCRdb's version includes in-frame clones alone and lacks a portion of them. The sample includes about 140,000 clones, around 88% seen only once; the top ten take around 3%. Study-wide results and caveats: Spike-wide coverage was observed for vaccine-associated CD4 TCRs, with dominant responses at 160-218 and 743-854.

On this clone: The antigen remains unidentified.

The sequence came from an adult in good health. V gene TRBV10-3 combines with J gene TRBJ1-6; TRBD1 matches at 10 bases. The material sequenced was peripheral blood, taken on day 0 of AZD1222 vaccination. The CDR3 protein is CAISRDRGSPLHF. The CDR3, as DNA: TGTGCCATCAGCCGGGACAGGGGTTCACCCCTCCACTTT.